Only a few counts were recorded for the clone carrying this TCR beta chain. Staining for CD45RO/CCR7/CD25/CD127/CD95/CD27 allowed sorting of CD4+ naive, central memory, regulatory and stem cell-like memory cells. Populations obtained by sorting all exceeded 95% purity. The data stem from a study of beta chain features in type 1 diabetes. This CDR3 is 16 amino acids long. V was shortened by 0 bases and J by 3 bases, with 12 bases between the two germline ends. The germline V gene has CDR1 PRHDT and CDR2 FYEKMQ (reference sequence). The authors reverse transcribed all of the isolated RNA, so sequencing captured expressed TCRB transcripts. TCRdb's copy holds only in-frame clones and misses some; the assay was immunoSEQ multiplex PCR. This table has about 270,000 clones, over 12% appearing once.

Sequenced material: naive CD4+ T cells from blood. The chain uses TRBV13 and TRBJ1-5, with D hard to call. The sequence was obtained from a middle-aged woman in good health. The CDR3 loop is CASSLGMARINQPQHF. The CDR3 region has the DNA TGTGCCAGCAGCTTAGGTATGGCAAGAATCAATCAGCCCCAGCATTTT.